Included here is one TCR beta chain sequence, with context. V shed 6 bases and J 6 bases; nucleotides not matched to a gene: 9. The CDR3 spans 15 residues. Germline CDR1 SEHNR, CDR2 FQNEAQ (reference sequence). This entry comes from a study of blood T cell repertoires in COVID-19. Study in general: Some COVID-19 samples were acute and others convalescent; all came from the United States, Italy and Spain. Sample material is recorded as cDNA or gDNA derived from T cells, B-cell-depleted T cells, or PBMCs.

The authors' processing: Amplification of reference gene primers was used by the study to estimate nucleated cell counts. Assay: immunoSEQ multiplex PCR; the TCRdb copy retains only in-frame clones and omits some. V, J and clone size were drawn from that table, and D and trimming were deduced from the DNA. Counted here are roughly 250,000 clones, around 81% occurring once; the ten biggest clones make up about 4.4%. Sequencing input: peripheral blood. The V gene is TRBV7-9, the J gene TRBJ2-1; TRBD2 matches at 9 bases. This TCR was sampled from a man aged 45-65 years with active or convalescent COVID-19. CDR3 in DNA: TGTGCCAGCAGACTATCTAGCGGGGATTCCAATGAGCAGTTCTTC. The encoded protein is CASRLSSGDSNEQFF.